This T cell receptor (beta chain) is from a study of response to subunit inactivated influenza vaccine. Study outcomes and limitations: Few new T cells, the authors suggested, are recruited by each seasonal influenza vaccination.

A single record per CDR3 protein comes from TCRdb applying MiXCR to the RT-PCR reads. The repertoire has some 640,000 distinct CDR3 sequences, about 15% of them found once; the top ten carry 5.5% to 8%. This clonotype was detected a few times. Its target is not known. The CDR3 is 15 residues long. V was clipped by 7 bases and J by 2 bases; unmatched bases: 8. Per the germline V gene, CDR1 is MNHNS and CDR2 is SASEGT. Sequences were derived from PBMCs from blood, sampled less than 15 days before vaccination. The chain has TRBV6-1 and TRBJ1-5; the match to TRBD1 covers 7 bases. This clonotype was obtained from a man aged 50 to 60 who received an inactivated influenza vaccine. This CDR3 reads CASTDRETGNQPQHF. CDR3 coding DNA: TGTGCCAGCACCGACAGGGAAACGGGCAATCAGCCCCAGCATTTT.